The 14 T cell receptor beta chains presented below share a single source sample, sequenced in a study of OX40 agonist ivuxolimab in advanced cancers. Receptor libraries were prepared by the immunoSEQ multiplex PCR assay. TCRdb took over this immuneACCESS table, retaining in-frame rearrangements with V and J assigned. Such tables are incomplete; in checked studies, under half of the missing clones stem from an unresolved V gene, and the remainder is unexplained. This sample holds 96,000 or so clones; around 91% were observed only once. The ten biggest clones cover 1.5% to 2% of the sample. This specimen consisted of CD4+ or CD8+ T cells sorted from blood, obtained in a trial of the OX40 agonist ivuxolimab. Receptor source: an adult with an advanced solid tumor such as melanoma, head and neck, liver or kidney cancer.

This chain links TRBV7-2 with TRBJ2-6, with TRBD2 identical over 10 bases. The germline gives CDR1 SGHTA, CDR2 FQGNSA. The V segment lost 4 bases and the J segment 0 bases; nucleotides outside the gene matches: 6. The CDR3 is made up of 18 amino acids. CDR3 residues: CASSSSGLAASGANVLTF. The CDR3 DNA is TGTGCCAGCAGCTCTTCCGGACTAGCGGCCTCTGGGGCCAACGTCCTGACTTTC.

The rearrangement joins TRBV10-3 to TRBJ2-7; no reliable D call. Per the germline V gene, CDR1 is ENHRY and CDR2 is SYGVKD. V dropped 4 bases and J dropped 7 bases, with 17 bases sitting between them. This CDR3 region has 14 residues. The chain's CDR3 is CAISVGQDTWEQYF. For the CDR3, the DNA is TGTGCCATCAGTGTCGGTCAGGATACATGGGAGCAGTACTTC.

V is TRBV9 and J is TRBJ1-2, with TRBD1 as a possible D gene (6 bases). In germline, CDR1 is SGDLS, CDR2 YYNGEE. Deletions cut 3 bases from V and 4 bases from J, with 22 bases between. CDR3 size: 17 residues. For the CDR3, the DNA is TGTGCCAGCAGCGAGAGTGCTAGGGCCAGAGGGGGCTATGGCTACACCTTC. Its protein product is CASSESARARGGYGYTF. The whole variable domain, filled in from reference TRBV9 and TRBJ1-2, reads DSGVTQTPKHLITATGQRVTLRCSPRSGDLSVYWYQQSLDQGLQFLIQYYNGEERAKGNILERFSAQQFPDLHSELNLSSLELGDSALYFCASSESARARGGYGYTFGSGTRLTVV.

This chain connects TRBV28 to TRBJ1-1; no clear D gene. Deletions cut 4 bases from V and 10 bases from J, with 13 bases between. Looked up from germline, CDR1 is MDHEN and CDR2 is SYDVKM. CDR3 length: 12 amino acids. The CDR3 DNA sequence: TGTGCCAGCAGTTCCCCGCCCCGCGGAGCTTTCTTT. It encodes CASSSPPRGAFF.

This clone was picked up a small number of times. CDR3 sequence: CASSTEYNSPLHF. Written as DNA, the CDR3 is TGTGCCAGCAGTACAGAGTATAATTCACCCCTCCACTTT. The chain combines TRBV2 with TRBJ1-6; no definite D call. Trimming stripped 5 bases from V and 4 bases from J, with 6 bases between. This CDR3 has 13 residues. CDR1 is SNHLY and CDR2 is FYNNEI in the germline V gene.

This clone turned up a few times. V is TRBV4-2 and J is TRBJ2-5, with 9 bases fitting TRBD2. V was clipped by 3 bases and J by 4 bases; unmatched bases: 15. This CDR3 has 18 amino acids. CDR1 is LGHNA and CDR2 is YNFKEQ in the germline V gene. Here the CDR3 DNA reads TGTGCCAGCAGCCAGATCACGGCGGGAGGGCCAGGGGGAGAGACCCAGTACTTC. Translated, it gives CASSQITAGGPGGETQYF.

The chain combines TRBV27 with TRBJ2-5, with 8 bases fitting TRBD2. The CDR3 is 14 residues long. Germline V gene data show CDR1 as MNHEY and CDR2 as SMNVEV (reference sequence). Unmatched junction bases numbered 9, after V lost 8 bases and J lost 4 bases. CDR3: CASGSGSNRETQYF. Here the CDR3 DNA reads TGTGCCAGCGGAAGCGGGAGTAACCGAGAGACCCAGTACTTC.

The chain is built from TRBV9 and TRBJ2-1; D may be TRBD2 (5 bases). Trimming took 4 bases from V and 0 from J, leaving 14 bases between them. Per germline, CDR1 SGDLS and CDR2 YYNGEE. There are 16 residues in the CDR3. The DNA of the CDR3 is TGTGCCAGCAGCCCCCGGACGGGAAGCTCCTACAATGAGCAGTTCTTC. This encodes CASSPRTGSSYNEQFF.

A remark on this clone: Germline and junction disagree at one end, which may indicate a read error. The rearrangement links TRBV7-7 to TRBJ2-2, with TRBD1 identical over 8 bases. This CDR3 is built from 16 residues. Germline V lookup: CDR1 SSHAT, CDR2 FNYEAQ (reference sequence). CDR3 protein: CASSLVTGANTGELFF. The CDR3 region has the DNA TGTGCTAGCAGCTTAGTGACAGGGGCGAACACCGGGGAGCTGTTTTTT.

The J gene is TRBJ1-2, the V gene TRBV30; 11 nucleotides line up with TRBD1. V dropped 4 bases and J dropped 4; count of bases not matched to a gene: 5. The CDR3 loop spans 14 amino acids. Germline V CDR1 and CDR2: GTSNPN, SVGIG (reference sequence). The CDR3 DNA follows: TGTGCCTGGAACATAGGGACAGGGGGCTATGGCTACACCTTC. Protein sequence: CAWNIGTGGYGYTF.

This chain joins TRBV7-2 and TRBJ1-5, with TRBD1 identical over 8 bases. The V gene's germline CDR1 is SGHTA and CDR2 FQGNSA. Unmatched junction bases numbered 6, after V lost 5 bases and J lost 6 bases. The CDR3 spans 14 residues. The CDR3 spells CASSEQGGGQPQHF. CDR3 DNA: TGTGCCAGCAGCGAACAGGGGGGAGGTCAGCCCCAGCATTTT.

The gene calls are TRBV7-9 and TRBJ2-3, with 11 bases aligning to TRBD2. V was clipped by 4 bases and J by 6 bases; unmatched bases: 6. Germline V gene sequence: CDR1 SEHNR, CDR2 FQNEAQ (reference sequence). The CDR3 has 15 amino acids. CDR3 sequence (DNA): TGTGCCAGCAGCTCACGACTAGCGGGGCAGGATACGCAGTATTTT. Its translation is CASSSRLAGQDTQYF.

This clone came up once. The rearrangement links TRBV6-5 to TRBJ1-2, with 7 bases that match TRBD1. The J segment lost 8 bases and the V segment lost 5 bases, leaving 8 bases of the junction unmatched. The CDR3 is 13 residues long. The germline V gene has CDR1 MNHEY and CDR2 SVGAGI. This CDR3 is CASSPYNRGGYTF. CDR3 DNA sequence: TGTGCCAGCAGTCCATATAACAGGGGCGGCTACACCTTC.

This clone has a single count. The chain links TRBV25-1 to TRBJ2-1; D might be TRBD2 (5 bases). V was pared by 6 bases and J by 4 bases, with 22 bases between. In germline, CDR1 is MGHDK, CDR2 SYGVNS. This CDR3 has 17 residues. CDR3 sequence reads: CASSGSSGPGLYNEQFF. The CDR3 nucleotides read TGTGCCAGCAGCGGATCCTCCGGGCCTGGACTGTACAATGAGCAGTTCTTC. Complete variable domain (other parts from reference TRBV25-1 and TRBJ2-1): EADIYQTPRYLVIGTGKKITLECSQTMGHDKMYWYQQDPGMELHLIHYSYGVNSTEKGDLSSESTVSRIRTEHFPLTLESARPSHTSQYLCASSGSSGPGLYNEQFFGPGTRLTVL.